Only a few counts were recorded for the clone carrying this T cell receptor (beta chain). These data belong to a study of blood T cell repertoires in COVID-19. Whole-study context: Italy, Spain and the United States were the sources of the convalescent and acute COVID-19 samples. From T cells, B-cell-depleted T cells, or PBMCs came the material, which was cDNA or gDNA.

The authors' processing: Amplification of reference gene primers was used by the study to estimate nucleated cell counts. TCRdb's copy holds only in-frame clones and misses some; the assay was immunoSEQ multiplex PCR. The DNA gave D and trimming, while V, J and clone size come from that table. Seen here are tens of thousands of clones, around 90% observed once, and the top ten hold around 4.5%. From germline, CDR1 is GTSNPN and CDR2 SVGIG (reference sequence). V was pared by 4 bases and J by 3 bases, with 6 bases of the junction left unmatched. This CDR3 region has 14 residues. The sample consisted of peripheral blood. V usage is TRBV30 and J usage is TRBJ2-4; TRBD1 matches 7 bases. The TCR originated in a man aged 60 to 69 with acute or convalescent COVID-19. In DNA, the CDR3 is TGTGCCTGGATGACAGGGTTGGGCAAAAACATTCAGTACTTC. Encoded protein: CAWMTGLGKNIQYF.